The 30 T cell receptor beta chains reported below all come from one sample, sequenced in a study of cytomegalovirus exposure and HLA in healthy donors. Amplification used 60 Vbeta primers and 13 Jbeta primers. The protocol was immunoSEQ multiplex PCR, while the TCRdb copy is restricted to in-frame clones and leaves out a portion. Of some 120,000 clones in the sample, about 80% were seen once. The sample was PBMCs. These receptors were collected from a man aged 30 to 39 in good health and CMV-seronegative.

DNA for the CDR3: TGTGCCAGCAGCCTAAGGGGGGGAGGCACAGATACGCAGTATTTT. It encodes CASSLRGGGTDTQYF. The rearrangement uses TRBV7-3 and TRBJ2-3; D is perhaps TRBD2 (7 bases). This CDR3 comprises 15 residues. The germline V gene has CDR1 SGHTA and CDR2 FQGTGA. Trimming pared 5 bases from V and 1 base from J, leaving 13 bases between.

This chain uses TRBV12-1 with TRBJ2-1; the DNA was not compared with TRBD2, the D call given in the table. TRBV12-1 is a pseudogene locus. The CDR3 length is 16 residues. CDR3 DNA: TGTGCCAGCAGCTACAATCCCCGACTCGGCTCTTGCGAGCAGTTCTTC. This sequence encodes CASSYNPRLGSCEQFF.

The chain carries TRBV7-9 and TRBJ1-1, with 10 bases identical to TRBD1. V shed 4 bases, J shed 3 bases, and the junction held 11 bases outside the gene matches. This CDR3 has 17 amino acids. Per the germline V gene, CDR1 is SEHNR and CDR2 is FQNEAQ (reference sequence). The chain's CDR3 is CASSSPLRDRGDTEAFF. DNA of the CDR3: TGTGCCAGCAGCTCTCCCCTCCGGGACAGGGGAGACACTGAAGCTTTCTTT. Together with reference TRBV7-9 and TRBJ1-1, the CDR3 gives the full variable domain: DTGVSQNPRHKITKRGQNVTFRCDPISEHNRLYWYRQTLGQGPEFLTYFQNEAQLEKSRLLSDRFSAERPKGSFSTLEIQRTEQGDSAMYLCASSSPLRDRGDTEAFFGQGTRLTVV.

This chain connects TRBV5-1 to TRBJ1-2; D uncertain. This CDR3 is 13 amino acids long. Germline V CDR1 and CDR2: SGHRS, YFSETQ. Trimming left V 8 bases short and J 0 bases short, with 11 bases between. The CDR3 is CASSGSSNYGYTF. The CDR3 nucleotides read TGCGCCAGTTCCGGGAGCTCTAACTATGGCTACACCTTC.

This rearrangement joins TRBV27 to TRBJ1-2; 7 nucleotides align to TRBD1. Losses at the gene ends were 3 bases for V and 7 bases for J; bases not matched to a gene: 2. The length of the CDR3 is 12 residues. CDR1 is MNHEY and CDR2 is SMNVEV in the germline V gene (reference sequence). The CDR3 reads CASSFTGVGYTF. In DNA form, the CDR3 reads TGTGCCAGCAGTTTCACAGGGGTTGGCTACACCTTC.

The chain has TRBV9 and TRBJ1-1, with D possibly being TRBD1 (6 bases). Germline CDR1 reads SGDLS; CDR2 reads YYNGEE. Trimming left V 0 bases short and J 5 bases short, with 11 bases between. The length of the CDR3 is 14 residues. The CDR3 spells CASSVDGRGTEAFF. The CDR3 DNA reads TGTGCCAGCAGCGTAGACGGCAGGGGTACTGAAGCTTTCTTT.

This clone was seen more than once but under ten times. The chain couples TRBV30 to TRBJ2-7; 8 nucleotides agree with TRBD2. The CDR3 is 14 amino acids. V lost 2 bases and J lost 7; bases outside the gene matches: 10. CDR1 and CDR2 (germline): GTSNPN, SVGIG (reference sequence). The chain's CDR3 is CAWSIDGRAREQYF. CDR3 nucleotides: TGTGCCTGGAGTATTGACGGGAGGGCAAGAGAGCAGTACTTC.

This sequence joins TRBV29-1 and TRBJ1-1; D may be TRBD1 (5 bases). Trimming shortened V by 6 bases and J by 5 bases, and 10 bases separated the two germline ends. Germline values: CDR1 SQVTM, CDR2 ANQGSEA. The CDR3 has 11 residues. This chain's CDR3 is CSVSGFTEAFF. The CDR3 DNA reads as TGCAGCGTGTCAGGGTTTACTGAAGCTTTCTTT.

The V call is TRBV29-1, the J call TRBJ2-1, with 7 bases that match TRBD1. V lost 6 bases to trimming and J lost 6 bases; unmatched junction nucleotides: 11. The CDR3 totals 14 residues. In germline, CDR1 is SQVTM, CDR2 ANQGSEA. The CDR3 DNA sequence: TGCAGCGTGGTCCGGACAGGTACGGTCAATGAGCAGTTCTTC. Residues: CSVVRTGTVNEQFF.

The CDR3 reads CAISAPGSGHYEQYF. CDR3 nucleotide sequence: TGTGCCATCAGTGCCCCGGGTAGCGGGCATTACGAGCAGTACTTC. The chain is built from TRBV10-3 and TRBJ2-7; 7 bases line up with TRBD2. V lost 4 bases, J lost 4 bases, and 10 bases stayed unmatched. The CDR3 is 15 residues long. CDR1 ENHRY and CDR2 SYGVKD come from the germline V gene.

This chain links TRBV5-1 with TRBJ1-1, with a tentative D call TRBD1 (6 bases). The V and J ends lost 4 bases and 2 bases respectively, with 9 bases between them. Looked up from germline, CDR1 is SGHRS and CDR2 is YFSETQ. The CDR3 extends over 13 amino acids. Written as DNA, the CDR3 is TGCGCCAGCAGCCAACAGGGTAACACTGAAGCTTTCTTT. Its protein product is CASSQQGNTEAFF.

The V gene is TRBV6-6, the J gene TRBJ1-2; maybe TRBD1 (5 bases). CDR1 MNHNY and CDR2 SVGAGI come from the germline V gene (reference sequence). This CDR3 has 11 amino acids. Trimming removed 11 bases at V and 5 bases at J, with 12 bases between. The CDR3 DNA reads as TGTGCCGCGACAGAATCTTATGGCTACACCTTC. Translating gives CAATESYGYTF.

The chain employs TRBV5-6 and TRBJ2-7, with D perhaps matching TRBD1 (5 bases). The CDR3 is 14 amino acids. Trimming took 1 base from V and 5 from J, leaving 13 bases between them. Germline lookup yields CDR1 SGHDT and CDR2 YYEEEE. Here the CDR3 DNA reads TGTGCCAGCAGCTTGATTTCAGGGAAGGACGAGCAGTACTTC. Translated, it gives CASSLISGKDEQYF.

V usage is TRBV19 and J usage is TRBJ1-5, with D maybe TRBD1 (6 bases). Germline lookup yields CDR1 LNHDA and CDR2 SQIVND (reference sequence). V lost 7 bases and J lost 6, with 10 bases in between. CDR3 length: 12 residues. CDR3 sequence (DNA): TGTGCCAGTAAACAGGGTAGTCAGCCCCAGCATTTT. The encoded protein is CASKQGSQPQHF.

The V call is TRBV19, the J call TRBJ2-7; 8 bases are shared with TRBD1. CDR1 LNHDA and CDR2 SQIVND come from the germline V gene (reference sequence). The CDR3 is 14 residues long. J was trimmed by 4 bases and V by 6 bases; bases with no gene match: 8. The CDR3 DNA sequence: TGTGCCAGTAGGAAGGACAGGGCAGGTTACGAGCAGTACTTC. Translated, it gives CASRKDRAGYEQYF.

CDR3: CASSLAGRGEKLFF. DNA of the CDR3: TGTGCCAGCAGCTTGGCGGGACGGGGGGAAAAACTGTTTTTT. J is TRBJ1-4 and V is TRBV7-7, with D tentatively TRBD1 (5 bases). Trimming took off 3 bases at V and 8 bases at J, with 13 bases between the two ends. CDR3 length equals 14 residues. Germline CDR1 SSHAT, CDR2 FNYEAQ (reference sequence).

The chain joins TRBV5-6 to TRBJ2-1; TRBD2 matches 8 bases. V dropped 0 bases and J dropped 10; count of bases not matched to a gene: 6. Germline CDR1 reads SGHDT; CDR2 reads YYEEEE. CDR3 length: 14 amino acids. The CDR3 DNA reads as TGTGCCAGCAGCTTGGAAGCGGGAGTCGGGGAGCAGTTCTTC. The encoded protein is CASSLEAGVGEQFF.

This clone was seen once. The chain links TRBV6-5 to TRBJ1-6; weak D call: TRBD1 (5 bases). The germline CDR1 and CDR2 sequences are MNHEY and SVGAGI. This CDR3 comprises 14 residues. Trimming pared 2 bases from V and 7 bases from J, leaving 9 bases between. The CDR3 nucleotides read TGTGCCAGCAGTTACACAGGTGGAAATTCACCCCTCCACTTT. This sequence encodes CASSYTGGNSPLHF.

This clone appeared a single time. CDR3 nucleotide sequence: TGTGCCAGCAGCTTAGGCGGGCGGCACACTGAAGCTTTCTTT. Its translation: CASSLGGRHTEAFF. The rearrangement links TRBV7-3 to TRBJ1-1; no clear D gene. Trimming cost V 2 bases and J 3 bases, with 10 bases left between them. Germline CDR1 SGHTA, CDR2 FQGTGA. The CDR3 consists of 14 residues.

This clone was seen more than once but under ten times. At one of its ends the junction is not consistent with the germline gene, which may arise from a read error. The chain combines TRBV9 with TRBJ2-6, with a tentative D call TRBD1 (5 bases). Per the germline V gene, CDR1 is SGDLS and CDR2 is YYNGEE. The CDR3 runs to 13 residues. The CDR3 DNA follows: TGTGCCAGCGAAGCTGTTGGGGCCAGCGTCCTGACTTTC. Protein product: CASEAVGASVLTF.

This clone was detected once. Other DNA sequences in the same sample also yield this CDR3. This sequence joins TRBV6-5 and TRBJ1-2, with 7 bases lining up with TRBD1. The CDR3 runs to 14 residues. Germline trimming cut 2 bases from V and 4 bases from J; bases unmatched to any gene: 4. Germline lookup yields CDR1 MNHEY and CDR2 SVGAGI. In DNA form, the CDR3 reads TGTGCCAGCAGTTACCGACAGGGTGGCTATGGCTACACCTTC. Amino acid sequence: CASSYRQGGYGYTF.

The chain employs TRBV30 and TRBJ2-1, with 12 bases identical to TRBD2. The CDR3 covers 15 residues. CDR1 GTSNPN and CDR2 SVGIG come from the germline V gene (reference sequence). The ends lost 0 bases at V and 10 bases at J; junction bases unmatched: 7. CDR3 nucleotide sequence: TGTGCCTGGAGTGTAGGCCTAGCGGGAGGGGGGGAGCAGTTCTTC. Translating gives CAWSVGLAGGGEQFF. The full variable domain, with the rest looked up from reference TRBV30 and TRBJ2-1, is SQTIHQWPATLVQPVGSPLSLECTVEGTSNPNLYWYRQAAGRGLQLLFYSVGIGQISSEVPQNLSASRPQDRQFILSSKKLLLSDSGFYLCAWSVGLAGGGEQFFGPGTRLTVL.

The V and J genes are TRBV9 and TRBJ2-1, with TRBD2 identical over 14 bases. Germline V gene data show CDR1 as SGDLS and CDR2 as YYNGEE. The CDR3 is 20 amino acids. V dropped 0 bases and J dropped 9; count of bases not matched to a gene: 17. The CDR3: CASSVEGVRLAGGWGSEQFF. In DNA, the CDR3 is TGTGCCAGCAGCGTAGAAGGCGTGAGACTAGCGGGAGGGTGGGGCAGTGAGCAGTTCTTC.

This clone was seen a single time. The chain combines TRBV19 with TRBJ1-5; D unresolved. CDR3 length: 15 residues. V shed 3 bases and J shed 0 bases, with 9 bases lying between them. Germline V CDR1 and CDR2: LNHDA, SQIVND (reference sequence). The CDR3 DNA reads as TGTGCCAGTAGTATCCTTGGCGGTAGCAATCAGCCCCAGCATTTT. Translating gives CASSILGGSNQPQHF. Complete variable domain (other parts from reference TRBV19 and TRBJ1-5): DGGITQSPKYLFRKEGQNVTLSCEQNLNHDAMYWYRQDPGQGLRLIYYSQIVNDFQKGDIAEGYSVSREKKESFPLTVTSAQKNPTAFYLCASSILGGSNQPQHFGDGTRLSIL.

The genes are TRBV25-1 and TRBJ2-7; 7 bases align to TRBD2. This CDR3 is 14 amino acids long. Germline-derived CDR1 and CDR2 are MGHDK and SYGVNS. Germline trimming cut 3 bases from V and 2 bases from J; bases unmatched to any gene: 4. CDR3 residues: CASSEGGGTYEQYF. CDR3 nucleotide sequence: TGTGCCAGCAGTGAGGGGGGGGGAACCTACGAGCAGTACTTC.

The chain uses TRBV2 and TRBJ1-1, with a weak D call TRBD1 (6 bases). V dropped 4 bases and J dropped 1 base, with 10 bases sitting between them. This CDR3 has 14 amino acids. Germline CDR1 is SNHLY and CDR2 is FYNNEI. This CDR3 reads CASSGQGRNTEAFF. CDR3 DNA: TGTGCCAGCAGTGGCCAGGGGAGGAACACTGAAGCTTTCTTT.

The sample holds a few counts of this clone. The gene calls are TRBV4-1 and TRBJ1-1; 12 bases line up with TRBD1. This CDR3 is 15 amino acids long. Germline V gene lookup returns CDR1 MGHRA and CDR2 YSYEKL. With 3 bases clipped from V and 4 bases from J, the junction kept 3 bases outside the gene matches. The DNA for the CDR3 is TGCGCCAGCAGCCAGGGACAGGGGGCGGCCACTGAAGCTTTCTTT. Translating gives CASSQGQGAATEAFF.

This clone was detected a few times. V and J are TRBV1 and TRBJ2-5; the table gives TRBD2 as D, unverified against the DNA. TRBV1 is tagged as a pseudogene. This CDR3 is built from 13 residues. The CDR3 spells CTSSAGGDETQYF. The CDR3 region has the DNA TGCACCAGCAGCGCGGGAGGTGACGAGACCCAGTACTTC.

In this sample, this clone turned up a few times. The rearrangement uses TRBV5-4 and TRBJ2-7, with TRBD2 matching 10 bases. CDR1 is SGHNT and CDR2 is YYREEE in the germline V gene (reference sequence). The V and J ends lost 3 bases and 2 bases, in that order; junction bases with no gene match: 8. The CDR3 is 16 amino acids. The CDR3 nucleotides are TGTGCCAGCAGCTCCTCTAGCGGGAGTTTGCCCTACGAGCAGTACTTC. Its translation: CASSSSSGSLPYEQYF.

This clone was seen a single time. At one end the junction does not follow the germline gene, possibly because of a read error. The rearrangement uses TRBV10-3 and TRBJ1-1, with TRBD1 as a possible D gene (6 bases). The CDR3 extends over 16 amino acids. Germline-derived CDR1 and CDR2 are ENHRY and SYGVKD. The CDR3: CAISESRGTANTEASF. CDR3 DNA sequence: TGTGCCATCAGTGAGTCCAGGGGTACTGCGAACACTGAAGCTTCCTTT.